These 14 T cell receptor beta chains came from one sample sequenced in a study of cytomegalovirus exposure and HLA in healthy donors (dated by TCRdb to about 2017). Library construction relied on the immunoSEQ multiplex PCR assay. For the multiplex PCR, a mixture combining 60 forward primers for TCR Vbeta segments and 13 reverse primers for TCR Jbeta segments was used. TCRdb carries this immuneACCESS record with in-frame sequences only. Its versions omit some clonotypes, under half of them owing to an unresolved V gene in the studies checked, with the rest unexplained. The table for this sample lists some 170,000 clones; roughly 82% of them were counted only once. The top ten clones comprise approximately 1.6% of the sample. The sample taken for sequencing was PBMCs. These receptors all come from a woman aged 30 to 39 in good health and CMV-seronegative.

This clone was recorded only once. CDR3 in DNA: TGCAGCGTCACAGGGGACAGGGGGAATTCACCCCTCCACTTT. As protein: CSVTGDRGNSPLHF. The chain has TRBV29-1 and TRBJ1-6; the match to TRBD1 covers 11 bases. Germline trimming cut 6 bases from V and 7 bases from J; bases unmatched to any gene: 5. Germline assignment: CDR1 SQVTM and CDR2 ANQGSEA. This CDR3 region has 14 residues.

The chain is built from TRBV5-1 and TRBJ2-6; the D gene is possibly TRBD1 (6 bases). The V end was cut by 7 bases, the J end by 0 bases, with 14 bases between. Germline CDR1 is SGHRS and CDR2 is YFSETQ. This CDR3 comprises 16 residues. This CDR3 reads CASAHRDSSGANVLTF. DNA of the CDR3: TGCGCCAGCGCGCACAGGGATAGCTCTGGGGCCAACGTCCTGACTTTC.

The gene calls are TRBV11-2 and TRBJ1-5; D is possibly TRBD1 (5 bases). CDR1 SGHAT and CDR2 FQNNGV come from the germline V gene. Trimming took 1 base from V and 3 from J, leaving 19 bases between them. The CDR3 has 18 residues. CDR3 residues: CASSLGGRPGLNNQPQHF. For the CDR3, the DNA is TGTGCCAGCAGCTTAGGGGGCAGGCCAGGCCTTAACAATCAGCCCCAGCATTTT. Combining the CDR3 with reference TRBV11-2 and TRBJ1-5 gives the whole variable domain EAGVAQSPRYKIIEKRQSVAFWCNPISGHATLYWYQQILGQGPKLLIQFQNNGVVDDSQLPKDRFSAERLKGVDSTLKIQPAKLEDSAVYLCASSLGGRPGLNNQPQHFGDGTRLSIL.

The V and J genes are TRBV10-2 and TRBJ2-1; a weak D match, TRBD1 (6 bases). The germline V and J ends were trimmed by 6 bases and 2 bases, with 11 bases remaining between them. CDR1 and CDR2 from the germline V gene are WSHSY and SAAADI. The CDR3 contains 14 residues. The DNA of the CDR3 is TGCGCCAGCAGCCACAGGGAAACCTACAATGAGCAGTTCTTC. Translating it yields CASSHRETYNEQFF.

Worth noting for this clone: Other DNA sequences in the same sample also yield this CDR3. The chain links TRBV18 to TRBJ1-3; 7 positions match TRBD1. Germline V gives CDR1 KGHSH, CDR2 LQKENI. The J segment lost 2 bases and the V segment lost 3 bases, leaving 1 base of the junction unmatched. This CDR3 is 14 amino acids long. The CDR3 region is CASSPGQTGNTIYF. The DNA for the CDR3 is TGTGCCAGCTCACCGGGACAGACTGGAAACACCATATATTTT.

V gene TRBV2 combines with J gene TRBJ2-7, with 8 bases identical to TRBD2. The CDR3 sequence is 18 residues long. V dropped 6 bases and J dropped 0; count of bases not matched to a gene: 16. The germline CDR1 and CDR2 sequences are SNHLY and FYNNEI. The CDR3 DNA reads as TGTGCCAGCAGGGACCCGAGAAGGCGGGAGGAGGTCTCCTACGAGCAGTACTTC. Its translation is CASRDPRRREEVSYEQYF.

The V gene is TRBV19, the J gene TRBJ2-1; D possibly corresponds to TRBD2 (5 bases). V was clipped by 0 bases and J by 6 bases, with 12 bases between them. Per the germline V gene, CDR1 is LNHDA and CDR2 is SQIVND (reference sequence). The CDR3 is 15 amino acids. CDR3 nucleotides: TGTGCCAGTAGTATAGATCGTATTGCGGGCAATGAGCAGTTCTTC. Translated: CASSIDRIAGNEQFF. Filled out from reference TRBV19 and TRBJ2-1, the complete variable domain reads DGGITQSPKYLFRKEGQNVTLSCEQNLNHDAMYWYRQDPGQGLRLIYYSQIVNDFQKGDIAEGYSVSREKKESFPLTVTSAQKNPTAFYLCASSIDRIAGNEQFFGPGTRLTVL.

This clone was observed a handful of times. The chain has TRBV4-1 and TRBJ1-5, with a weak D call TRBD1 (6 bases). Germline CDR1 is MGHRA and CDR2 is YSYEKL. The CDR3 totals 16 residues. Deletions cut 1 base from V and 7 bases from J, with 17 bases between. CDR3 amino acids: CASSQVQGYYNQPQHF. The CDR3, as DNA: TGCGCCAGCAGCCAAGTTCAGGGGTACTATAACCAGCCCCAGCATTTT.

The chain combines TRBV6-4 with TRBJ2-7; 7 bases are shared with TRBD1. Trimming removed 4 bases from V and 4 bases from J; junction bases left unmatched: 7. This CDR3 contains 14 residues. Germline V gene lookup returns CDR1 MRHNA and CDR2 SNTAGT. The DNA of the CDR3 is TGTGCCAGCAGTGCCTGGACAGGAGAATACGAGCAGTACTTC. Translating gives CASSAWTGEYEQYF.

V is TRBV27 and J is TRBJ1-1; D remains unclear. V shed 6 bases and J shed 4 bases, with 18 bases lying between them. The CDR3 is 15 residues long. Germline CDR1 MNHEY, CDR2 SMNVEV (reference sequence). CDR3 in amino acids: CASSQINNRGTEAFF. Written as DNA, the CDR3 is TGTGCCAGCAGCCAAATAAACAACCGGGGCACTGAAGCTTTCTTT.

V gene TRBV10-3 combines with J gene TRBJ2-1; 13 positions agree with TRBD2. CDR1 and CDR2 (germline): ENHRY, SYGVKD. The V gene end was trimmed by 2 bases and the J gene end by 8 bases; junction bases not matched to a gene: 3. The CDR3 covers 15 residues. The CDR3 DNA is TGTGCCATCAGTGAGGGTACTAGCGGGGGGGATGAGCAGTTCTTC. Protein: CAISEGTSGGDEQFF.

With regard to this clone: The junction differs from germline at one of its ends, possibly a read error. This chain uses TRBV7-7 with TRBJ2-7; TRBD1 aligns across 11 bases. The CDR3 has 15 residues. Germline values: CDR1 SSHAT, CDR2 FNYEAQ (reference sequence). CDR3 DNA sequence: TGTGCTAGCAGCCCTAGGGCGGGACAGGGGGGCGAGCAGTACTTC. Amino acids: CASSPRAGQGGEQYF.

The V and J genes are TRBV30 and TRBJ2-7; perhaps TRBD1 as D (6 bases). This CDR3 is 12 amino acids long. V was pared by 7 bases and J by 2 bases, with 12 bases between. In germline, CDR1 is GTSNPN, CDR2 SVGIG (reference sequence). The CDR3: CAFSRQAYEQYF. The CDR3, as DNA: TGTGCCTTCTCCAGACAGGCCTACGAGCAGTACTTC. Full variable domain (missing parts from reference TRBV30 and TRBJ2-7): SQTIHQWPATLVQPVGSPLSLECTVEGTSNPNLYWYRQAAGRGLQLLFYSVGIGQISSEVPQNLSASRPQDRQFILSSKKLLLSDSGFYLCAFSRQAYEQYFGPGTRLTVT.

This clone was observed a single time. This rearrangement joins TRBV9 to TRBJ2-1, with D possibly TRBD2 on 5 matching bases. Germline assignment: CDR1 SGDLS and CDR2 YYNGEE. There are 15 residues in the CDR3. Between the trimmed V and J ends, which lost 3 bases and 0 bases, there was a span of 10 bases. The CDR3 nucleotides read TGTGCCAGCAGCGCGGTCACTAGCTCCTACAATGAGCAGTTCTTC. Protein sequence: CASSAVTSSYNEQFF.